The T cell receptor beta chain under discussion was sequenced for a study of T cell repertoires in cytomegalovirus infection. TCRdb reanalysed the reads using MiXCR and keeps one entry per CDR3 protein. The repertoire includes some 590,000 distinct CDR3 sequences, about 40% of them detected once, and 48% sits in the top ten. The CDR3 is made up of 15 amino acids. Trimming took 5 bases from V and 9 from J, leaving 20 bases between them. In regard to this clonotype: Its antigen is unknown.

The clonotype comes from a human donor in good health (CMV status not recorded). Some clones in this sample may be carry-over from other donors' samples. Source: cultured PBMCs, taken from culture after CMV antigen stimulation. V gene TRBV12-3 or TRBV12-4 combines with J gene TRBJ1-5; possibly TRBD1 for D (6 bases). The CDR3 DNA is TGTGCCAGCAGTCCCGCAGGGGCCCGGGGGGCGCCCCAGCATTTT. Translation: CASSPAGARGAPQHF.